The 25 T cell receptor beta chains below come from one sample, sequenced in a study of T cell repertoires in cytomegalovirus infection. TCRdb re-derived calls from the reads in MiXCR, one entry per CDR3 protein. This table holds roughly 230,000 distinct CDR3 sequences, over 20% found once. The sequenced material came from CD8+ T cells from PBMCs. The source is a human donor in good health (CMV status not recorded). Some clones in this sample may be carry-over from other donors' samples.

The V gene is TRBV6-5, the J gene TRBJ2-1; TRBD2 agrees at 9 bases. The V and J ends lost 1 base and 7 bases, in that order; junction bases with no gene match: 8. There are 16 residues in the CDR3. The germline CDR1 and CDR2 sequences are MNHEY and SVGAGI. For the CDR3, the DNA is TGTGCCAGCAGTTACTTCGCGGCGGGGGGGCTTAATGAGCAGTTCTTC. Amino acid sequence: CASSYFAAGGLNEQFF.

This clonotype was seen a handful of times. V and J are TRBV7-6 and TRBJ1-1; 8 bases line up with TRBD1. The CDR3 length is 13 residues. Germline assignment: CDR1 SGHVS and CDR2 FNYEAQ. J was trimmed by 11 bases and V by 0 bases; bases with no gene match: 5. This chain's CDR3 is CASSLAPGQEAFF. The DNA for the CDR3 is TGTGCCAGCAGCTTAGCGCCGGGACAGGAGGCTTTCTTT.

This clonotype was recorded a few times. CDR3 DNA: TGTGCCAAGGAGACGGTAAGGGCGAACTACGAGCAGTACTTC. Translated: CAKETVRANYEQYF. The chain has TRBV14 and TRBJ2-7; no firm D call. CDR3 size: 14 residues. V shed 10 bases and J shed 3 bases, with 19 bases lying between them. Germline V CDR1 and CDR2: SGHDN, FVKESK.

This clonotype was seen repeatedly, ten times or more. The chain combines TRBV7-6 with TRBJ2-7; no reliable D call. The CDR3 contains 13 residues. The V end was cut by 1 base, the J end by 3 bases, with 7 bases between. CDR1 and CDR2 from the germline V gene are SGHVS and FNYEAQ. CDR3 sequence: CASSLDGHYEQYF. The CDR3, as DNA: TGTGCCAGCAGCTTAGACGGCCACTACGAGCAGTACTTC.

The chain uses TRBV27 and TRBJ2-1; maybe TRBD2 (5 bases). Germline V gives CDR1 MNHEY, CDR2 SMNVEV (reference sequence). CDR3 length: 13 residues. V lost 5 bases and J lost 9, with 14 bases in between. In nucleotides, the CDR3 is TGTGCCAGCAGTCGGGCAGCCAGCGGTGAGCAGTTCTTC. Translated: CASSRAASGEQFF.

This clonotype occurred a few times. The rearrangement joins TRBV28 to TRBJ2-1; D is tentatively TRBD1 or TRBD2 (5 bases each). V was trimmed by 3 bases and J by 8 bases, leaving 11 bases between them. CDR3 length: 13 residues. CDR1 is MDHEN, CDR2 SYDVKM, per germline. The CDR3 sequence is CASSFEGLDEQFF. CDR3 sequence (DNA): TGTGCCAGCAGTTTTGAGGGGCTGGATGAGCAGTTCTTC.

The CDR3 nucleotides read TGTGCCAGCCCGAGGGTTCTGAACACTGAAGCTTTCTTT. Encoded protein: CASPRVLNTEAFF. The chain employs TRBV2 and TRBJ1-1; D gene ambiguous. CDR1 SNHLY and CDR2 FYNNEI come from the germline V gene. The CDR3 is 13 residues long. V lost 8 bases and J 0 bases, leaving 10 bases between the germline ends.

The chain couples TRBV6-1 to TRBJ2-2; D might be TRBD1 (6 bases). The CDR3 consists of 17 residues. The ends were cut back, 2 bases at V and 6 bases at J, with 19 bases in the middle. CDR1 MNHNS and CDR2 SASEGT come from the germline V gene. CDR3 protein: CASSENKGHLESGELFF. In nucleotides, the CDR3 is TGTGCCAGCAGTGAAAATAAGGGACACCTGGAATCCGGGGAGCTGTTTTTT.

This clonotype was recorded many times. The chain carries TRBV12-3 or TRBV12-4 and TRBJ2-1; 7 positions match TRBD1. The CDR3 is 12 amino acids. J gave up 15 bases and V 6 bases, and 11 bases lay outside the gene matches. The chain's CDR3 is CASRGAGTDPFF. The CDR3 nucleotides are TGTGCCAGCAGGGGGGCCGGGACAGATCCGTTCTTC.

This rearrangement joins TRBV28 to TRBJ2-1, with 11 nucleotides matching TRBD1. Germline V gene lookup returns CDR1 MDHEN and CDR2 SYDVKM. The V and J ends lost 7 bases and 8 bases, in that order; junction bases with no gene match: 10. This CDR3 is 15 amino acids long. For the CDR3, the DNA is TGTGCCAGCACCCCCTGGGACAGGGGGGAGGATGAGCAGTTCTTC. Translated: CASTPWDRGEDEQFF.

The CDR3 nucleotides read TGCAGTGCCAGGGATGGACCTAGCAATCAGCCCCAGCATTTT. This sequence encodes CSARDGPSNQPQHF. The chain is built from TRBV20-1 and TRBJ1-5; the D gene is possibly TRBD1 (5 bases). Germline V gene lookup returns CDR1 DFQATT and CDR2 SNEGSKA (reference sequence). There are 14 residues in the CDR3. Trimming took 6 bases from V and 0 from J, leaving 12 bases between them.

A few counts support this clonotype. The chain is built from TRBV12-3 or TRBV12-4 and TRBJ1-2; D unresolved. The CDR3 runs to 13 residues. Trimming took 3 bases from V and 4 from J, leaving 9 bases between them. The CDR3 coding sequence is TGTGCCAGCAGTTTTGGCAGCTTCTATGGCTACACCTTC. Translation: CASSFGSFYGYTF.

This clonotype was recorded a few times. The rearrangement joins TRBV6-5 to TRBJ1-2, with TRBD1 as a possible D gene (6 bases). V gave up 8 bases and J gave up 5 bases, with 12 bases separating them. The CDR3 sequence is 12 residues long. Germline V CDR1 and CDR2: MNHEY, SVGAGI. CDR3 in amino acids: CASGWTAYGYTF. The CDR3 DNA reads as TGTGCCAGCGGGTGGACAGCTTATGGCTACACCTTC.

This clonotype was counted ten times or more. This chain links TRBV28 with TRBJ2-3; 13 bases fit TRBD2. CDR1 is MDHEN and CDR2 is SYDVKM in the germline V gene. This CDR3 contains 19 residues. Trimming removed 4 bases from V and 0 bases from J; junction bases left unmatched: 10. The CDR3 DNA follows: TGTGCCAGCAGTTACGACCTCGGGACTAGCGGGGTTAGCACAGATACGCAGTATTTT. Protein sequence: CASSYDLGTSGVSTDTQYF.

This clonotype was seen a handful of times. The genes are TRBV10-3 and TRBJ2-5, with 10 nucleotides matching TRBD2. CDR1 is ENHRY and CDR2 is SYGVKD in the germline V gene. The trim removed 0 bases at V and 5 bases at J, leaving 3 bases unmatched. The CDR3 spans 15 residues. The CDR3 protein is CAISESSGLAETQYF. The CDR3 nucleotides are TGTGCCATCAGTGAGTCCTCGGGACTAGCGGAGACCCAGTACTTC.

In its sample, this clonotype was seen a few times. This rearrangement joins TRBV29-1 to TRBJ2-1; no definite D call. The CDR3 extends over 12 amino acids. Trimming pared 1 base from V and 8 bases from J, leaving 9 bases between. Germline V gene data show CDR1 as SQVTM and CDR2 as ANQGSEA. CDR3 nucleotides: TGCAGCGTTGAAGGGCCGCTATATGAGCAGTTCTTC. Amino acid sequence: CSVEGPLYEQFF.

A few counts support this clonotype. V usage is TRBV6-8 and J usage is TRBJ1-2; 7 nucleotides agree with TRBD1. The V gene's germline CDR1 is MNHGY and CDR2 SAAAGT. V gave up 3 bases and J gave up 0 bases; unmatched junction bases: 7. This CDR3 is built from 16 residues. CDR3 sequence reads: CASSYGPGGANYGYTF. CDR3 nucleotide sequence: TGTGCCAGCAGTTATGGGCCAGGGGGAGCTAACTATGGCTACACCTTC.

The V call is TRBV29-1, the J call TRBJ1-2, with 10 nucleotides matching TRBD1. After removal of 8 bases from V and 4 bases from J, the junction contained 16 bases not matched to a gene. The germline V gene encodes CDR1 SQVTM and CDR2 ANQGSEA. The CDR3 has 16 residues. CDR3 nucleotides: TGCAGCACCACCGGGACAGGGGAAAATGAGGCCTATGGCTACACCTTC. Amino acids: CSTTGTGENEAYGYTF.

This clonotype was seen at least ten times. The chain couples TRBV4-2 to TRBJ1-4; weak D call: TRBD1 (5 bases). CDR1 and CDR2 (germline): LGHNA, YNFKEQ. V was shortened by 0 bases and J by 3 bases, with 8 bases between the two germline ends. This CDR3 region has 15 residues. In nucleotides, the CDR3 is TGTGCCAGCAGCCAAGATTGGGGGTCTAATGAAAAACTGTTTTTT. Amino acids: CASSQDWGSNEKLFF.

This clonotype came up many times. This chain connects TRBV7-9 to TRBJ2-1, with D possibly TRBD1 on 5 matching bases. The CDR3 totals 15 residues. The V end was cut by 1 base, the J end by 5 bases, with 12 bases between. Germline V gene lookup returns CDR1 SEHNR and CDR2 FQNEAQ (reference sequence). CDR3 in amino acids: CASSLEQGGHNEQFF. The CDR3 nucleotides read TGTGCCAGCAGCTTAGAGCAGGGTGGCCACAATGAGCAGTTCTTC.

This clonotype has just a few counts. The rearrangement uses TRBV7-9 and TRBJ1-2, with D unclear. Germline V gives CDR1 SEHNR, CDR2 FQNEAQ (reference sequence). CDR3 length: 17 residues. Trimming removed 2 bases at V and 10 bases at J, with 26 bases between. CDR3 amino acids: CASSLTGNAGAGSVYTF. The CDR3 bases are TGTGCCAGCAGCTTAACGGGTAACGCAGGAGCCGGCTCTGTCTACACCTTC.

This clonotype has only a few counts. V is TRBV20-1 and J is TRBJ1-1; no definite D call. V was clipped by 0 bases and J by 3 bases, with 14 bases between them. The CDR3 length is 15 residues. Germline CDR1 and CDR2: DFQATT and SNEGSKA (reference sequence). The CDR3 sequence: CSARDRVRGDTEAFF. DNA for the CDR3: TGCAGTGCTAGAGATCGAGTGCGTGGGGACACTGAAGCTTTCTTT.

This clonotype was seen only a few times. DNA for the CDR3: TGTGCCAGCAGTTCACACCGGATCTCCGAGAAAACCTACGAGCAGTACTTC. Its translation: CASSSHRISEKTYEQYF. The gene calls are TRBV28 and TRBJ2-7; D is undetermined. Germline CDR1 reads MDHEN; CDR2 reads SYDVKM. This CDR3 is built from 17 residues. Trimming removed 4 bases at V and 2 bases at J, with 21 bases between.

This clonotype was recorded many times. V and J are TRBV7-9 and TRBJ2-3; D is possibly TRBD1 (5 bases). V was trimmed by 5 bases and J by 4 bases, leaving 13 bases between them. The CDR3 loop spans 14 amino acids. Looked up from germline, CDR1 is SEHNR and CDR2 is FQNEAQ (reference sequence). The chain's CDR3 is CASSQWGDPDTQYF. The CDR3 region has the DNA TGTGCCAGCAGCCAATGGGGCGACCCAGATACGCAGTATTTT. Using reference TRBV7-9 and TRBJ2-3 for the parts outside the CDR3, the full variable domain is DTGVSQNPRHKITKRGQNVTFRCDPISEHNRLYWYRQTLGQGPEFLTYFQNEAQLEKSRLLSDRFSAERPKGSFSTLEIQRTEQGDSAMYLCASSQWGDPDTQYFGPGTRLTVL.

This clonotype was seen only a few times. The CDR3 loop reads CASSPPWGQESVYNEQFF. The CDR3 nucleotides are TGTGCCAGCAGCCCACCCTGGGGTCAGGAATCCGTTTACAATGAGCAGTTCTTC. The genes are TRBV14 and TRBJ2-1; D ambiguous. CDR3 length equals 18 residues. The germline gives CDR1 SGHDN, CDR2 FVKESK. Trimming removed 4 bases at V and 4 bases at J, with 23 bases between.